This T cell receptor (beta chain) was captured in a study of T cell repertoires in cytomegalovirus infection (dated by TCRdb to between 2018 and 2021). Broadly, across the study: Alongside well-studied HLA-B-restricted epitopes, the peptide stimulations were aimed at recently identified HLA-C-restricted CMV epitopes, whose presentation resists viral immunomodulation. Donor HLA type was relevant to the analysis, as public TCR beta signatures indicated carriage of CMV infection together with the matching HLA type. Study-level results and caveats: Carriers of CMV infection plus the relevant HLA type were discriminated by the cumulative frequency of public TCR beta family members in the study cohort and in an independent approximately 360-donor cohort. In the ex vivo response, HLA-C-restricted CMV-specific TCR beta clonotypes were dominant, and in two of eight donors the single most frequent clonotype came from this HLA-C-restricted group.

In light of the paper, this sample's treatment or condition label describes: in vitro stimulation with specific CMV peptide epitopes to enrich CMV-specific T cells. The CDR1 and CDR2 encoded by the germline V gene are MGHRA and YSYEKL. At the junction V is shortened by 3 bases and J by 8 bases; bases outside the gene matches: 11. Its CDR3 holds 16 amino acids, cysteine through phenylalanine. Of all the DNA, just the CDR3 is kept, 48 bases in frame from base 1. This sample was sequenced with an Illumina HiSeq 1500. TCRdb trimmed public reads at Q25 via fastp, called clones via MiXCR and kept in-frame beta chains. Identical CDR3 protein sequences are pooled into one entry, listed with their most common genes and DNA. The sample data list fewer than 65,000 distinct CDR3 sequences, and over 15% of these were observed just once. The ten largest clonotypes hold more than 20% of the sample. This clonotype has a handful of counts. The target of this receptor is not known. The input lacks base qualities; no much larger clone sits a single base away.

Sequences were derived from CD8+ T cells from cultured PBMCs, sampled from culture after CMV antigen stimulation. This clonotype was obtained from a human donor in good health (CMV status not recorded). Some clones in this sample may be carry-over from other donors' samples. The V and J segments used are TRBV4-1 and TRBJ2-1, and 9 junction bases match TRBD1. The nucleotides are TGCGCCAGCAGCCAGGGGGGGGACAGGGTTACCTATGAGCAGTTCTTC. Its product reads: CASSQGGDRVTYEQFF.